This T cell receptor beta chain is drawn from a study of blood T cells in healthy people across ages. The authors ran a second PCR of about 6 to 12 cycles using a sample-barcoded 5' primer and a J-beta primer mix. TCRdb re-called the 5' RACE reads with MiXCR, one entry per CDR3 protein. This table has approximately 810,000 distinct CDR3 sequences, around 30% appearing once. V lost 5 bases to trimming and J lost 5 bases; unmatched junction nucleotides: 9. The germline V gene encodes CDR1 SGHVS and CDR2 FQNEAQ. The CDR3 is 17 residues long. This clonotype originated in a woman aged 80 or over in good health. V gene TRBV7-8 combines with J gene TRBJ1-6, with 10 bases fitting TRBD1. Material for sequencing was blood. CDR3 sequence reads: CASSPLRGTGDNSPLHF. CDR3 DNA: TGTGCCAGCAGCCCTCTGAGGGGGACAGGGGATAATTCACCCCTCCACTTT.